The subject of this entry is one TCR beta chain. The V end was cut by 0 bases, the J end by 2 bases, with 11 bases between. The germline V gene encodes CDR1 MNHEY and CDR2 SVGEGT. The CDR3 covers 16 residues. The sample originates from a study of control samples from healthy donors and cancer patients. Using immunoSEQ multiplex PCR, the repertoire was profiled, and TCRdb retains in-frame clones only, with some absent. The sample comprises about 160,000 clones, approximately 94% of which are singletons, and 8.5% rests with the top ten. Sequenced sample: blood. This TCR was sampled from a woman aged 40 to 49 in good health. The chain uses TRBV6-2 or TRBV6-3 and TRBJ2-1, with a tentative D call TRBD2 (6 bases). CDR3 residues: CASSYSMGGTYNEQFF. The CDR3 DNA reads as TGTGCCAGCAGTTACTCGATGGGGGGAACCTACAATGAGCAGTTCTTC.